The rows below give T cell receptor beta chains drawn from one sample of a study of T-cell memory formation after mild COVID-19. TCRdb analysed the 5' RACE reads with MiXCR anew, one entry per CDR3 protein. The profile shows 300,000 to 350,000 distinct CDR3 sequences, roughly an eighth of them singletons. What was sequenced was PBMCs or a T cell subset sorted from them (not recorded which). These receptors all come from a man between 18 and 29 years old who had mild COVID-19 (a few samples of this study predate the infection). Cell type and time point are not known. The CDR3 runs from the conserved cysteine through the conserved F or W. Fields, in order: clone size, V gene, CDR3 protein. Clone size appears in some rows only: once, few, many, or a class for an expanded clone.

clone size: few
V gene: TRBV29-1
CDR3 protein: CSVAGLGETQYF

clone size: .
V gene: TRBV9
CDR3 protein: CASSVARGDGYTF

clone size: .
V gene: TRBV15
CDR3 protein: CATSRDEGGEQYF

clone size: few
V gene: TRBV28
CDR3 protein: CASSSVTGIGETQYF

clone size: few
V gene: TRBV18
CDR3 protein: CASVTSPLQIGTEAFF

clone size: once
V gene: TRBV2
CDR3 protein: CASNLETVDLQNNEKLFF

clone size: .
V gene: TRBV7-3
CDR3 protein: CASSLPGQGTTDTQYF

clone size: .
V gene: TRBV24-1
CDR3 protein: CATSPRGGELFF

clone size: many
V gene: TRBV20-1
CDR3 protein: CSALNPGSFQIF

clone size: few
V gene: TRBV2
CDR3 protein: CASCRPGGADTQYF

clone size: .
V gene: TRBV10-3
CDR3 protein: CAITDTDRGEKLFF

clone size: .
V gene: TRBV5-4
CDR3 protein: CASSSTGVNTGELFF

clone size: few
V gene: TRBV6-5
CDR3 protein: CASSATSGGAYSIQYF

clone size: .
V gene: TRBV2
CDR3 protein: CASRETVARPLHF

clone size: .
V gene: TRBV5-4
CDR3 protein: CASSLSSYTDTQYF

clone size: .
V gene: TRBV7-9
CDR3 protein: CASQQAPGGEQYF

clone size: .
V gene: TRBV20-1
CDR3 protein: CSALAGIYGNTIYF

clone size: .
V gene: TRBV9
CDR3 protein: CASSVGTRVDTQYF

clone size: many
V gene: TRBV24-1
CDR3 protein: CATGRAGELFF

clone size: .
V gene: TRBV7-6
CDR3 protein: CASSSVHGNNEQFF

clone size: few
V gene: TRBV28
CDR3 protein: CASSLTSGRITDTQYF

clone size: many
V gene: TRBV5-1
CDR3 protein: CASSMQGATTGIYEQYF

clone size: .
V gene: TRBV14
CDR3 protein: CASSQDPHRGLVTQYF

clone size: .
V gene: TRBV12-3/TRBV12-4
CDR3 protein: CASSGTGRGYDGYTF

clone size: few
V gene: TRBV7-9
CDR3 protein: CASSLARVNEQFF

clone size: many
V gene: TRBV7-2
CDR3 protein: CASSLGQGDLRETQYF

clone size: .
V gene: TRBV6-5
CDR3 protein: CASRRDRGHGYTF

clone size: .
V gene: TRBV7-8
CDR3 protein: CASSLNLGNEQFF

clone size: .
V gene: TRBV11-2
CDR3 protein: CASSLVAGASYNEQFF

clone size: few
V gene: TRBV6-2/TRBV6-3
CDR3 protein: CASSYSLNYEQFF

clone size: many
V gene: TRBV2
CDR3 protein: CASSISGDSPGELFF

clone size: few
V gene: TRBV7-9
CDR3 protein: CASSLLRLAVSTDTQYF

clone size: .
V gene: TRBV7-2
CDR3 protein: CASSLDAERTQYF